The 16 T cell receptor beta chains listed next were all sequenced from one sample in a study of shared clonotypes between healthy human individuals (dated by TCRdb to about 2020). Library preparation used the immunoSEQ multiplex PCR assay. TCRdb carries this immuneACCESS record with in-frame sequences only. Its versions omit some clonotypes, under half of them owing to an unresolved V gene in the studies checked, with the rest unexplained. Across this sample there are over 850,000 clones, with around three quarters seen only once. The ten largest clones represent around 0.6% of the sample. Sequencing was carried out using memory CD4+ T cells from PBMCs. What the cell subset or site label conveys for this sample: CD45RA-negative fraction. All receptors derive from a man in his late teens or twenties in good health. Some clones in this sample may be carry-over from other donors' samples.

Concerning this clone: At the DNA level, this CDR3 is encoded by other sequences in the same sample as well. The rearrangement links TRBV5-1 to TRBJ2-2, with D unresolved. Germline loops: CDR1 SGHRS, CDR2 YFSETQ. Between the trimmed V and J ends, which lost 0 bases and 6 bases, there was a span of 9 bases. The CDR3 loop spans 14 amino acids. CDR3 DNA sequence: TGCGCCAGCAGCTTGGTTGCGGTTCCCGGGGAGCTGTTTTTT. It yields the protein CASSLVAVPGELFF.

V usage is TRBV18 and J usage is TRBJ1-3; D gene ambiguous. The CDR3 runs 16 residues. Germline V gene sequence: CDR1 KGHSH, CDR2 LQKENI. Trimming stripped 6 bases from V and 0 bases from J, with 15 bases between. CDR3 amino acids: CASSWARLDSGNTIYF. For the CDR3, the DNA is TGTGCCAGCTCCTGGGCCAGACTTGACTCTGGAAACACCATATATTTT.

This clone was observed a single time. The chain uses TRBV27 and TRBJ1-5; D perhaps matches TRBD1 (5 bases). This CDR3 is 13 amino acids long. Germline loops: CDR1 MNHEY, CDR2 SMNVEV (reference sequence). V was trimmed by 5 bases and J by 6 bases, leaving 11 bases between them. CDR3 in DNA: TGTGCCAGCAGTCTAGGGGTGTCTCAGCCCCAGCATTTT. It yields the protein CASSLGVSQPQHF.

The chain combines TRBV19 with TRBJ1-2, with 9 bases lining up with TRBD1. Trimming took 4 bases from V and 8 from J; bases not matched to a gene: 8. Germline loops: CDR1 LNHDA, CDR2 SQIVND (reference sequence). This CDR3 has 14 amino acids. This CDR3 reads CASSTPWDREGYTF. For the CDR3, the DNA is TGTGCCAGTAGTACTCCATGGGACAGGGAAGGCTACACCTTC.

The rearrangement links TRBV27 to TRBJ2-3; no clear D. CDR3 size: 14 residues. The V end was cut by 2 bases, the J end by 1 base, with 7 bases between. Germline loops: CDR1 MNHEY, CDR2 SMNVEV (reference sequence). This chain's CDR3 is CASSLLVGTDTQYF. CDR3 bases: TGTGCCAGCAGTTTACTCGTCGGCACAGATACGCAGTATTTT.

Regarding this clone: The same CDR3 can be traced to other DNA sequences in this sample. DNA for the CDR3: TGTGCCAGCAGCTTAGTTATGAACACTGAAGCTTTCTTT. Translation: CASSLVMNTEAFF. The V call is TRBV7-3, the J call TRBJ1-1; D is ambiguous. Germline V CDR1 and CDR2: SGHTA, FQGTGA. V was cut by 2 bases and J by 0 bases, with 4 bases left in between. The CDR3 runs to 13 residues. The full variable domain, with the rest looked up from reference TRBV7-3 and TRBJ1-1, is GAGVSQTPSNKVTEKGKYVELRCDPISGHTALYWYRQSLGQGPEFLIYFQGTGAADDSGLPNDRFFAVRPEGSVSTLKIQRTERGDSAVYLCASSLVMNTEAFFGQGTRLTVV.

About this clone itself: At the DNA level, this CDR3 is encoded by other sequences in the same sample as well. The chain combines TRBV11-2 with TRBJ2-7; 8 positions match TRBD1. The junction had 4 bases not matched to a gene; V was cut back by 7 bases and J by 2 bases. Germline CDR1 is SGHAT and CDR2 is FQNNGV. The CDR3 totals 13 residues. CDR3 bases: TGTGCCAGCACTCGACAGGGGCCCTACGAGCAGTACTTC. This sequence encodes CASTRQGPYEQYF. The full variable domain, rest sourced from reference TRBV11-2 and TRBJ2-7, is EAGVAQSPRYKIIEKRQSVAFWCNPISGHATLYWYQQILGQGPKLLIQFQNNGVVDDSQLPKDRFSAERLKGVDSTLKIQPAKLEDSAVYLCASTRQGPYEQYFGPGTRLTVT.

V and J are TRBV11-1 and TRBJ2-2, with no clear D. Trimming pared 4 bases from V and 5 bases from J, leaving 8 bases between. The germline V gene encodes CDR1 SGHAT and CDR2 FQDESV (reference sequence). The CDR3 covers 13 residues. This CDR3 is CASSSRKTGELFF. CDR3 nucleotides: TGTGCCAGCAGCTCCCGGAAAACCGGGGAGCTGTTTTTT. Drawing the rest from reference TRBV11-1 and TRBJ2-2, the complete variable domain is EAEVAQSPRYKITEKSQAVAFWCDPISGHATLYWYRQILGQGPELLVQFQDESVVDDSQLPKDRFSAERLKGVDSTLKIQPAELGDSAMYLCASSSRKTGELFFGEGSRLTVL.

This clone was seen a handful of times. DNA of the CDR3: TGTGCCAGCAGTTACTCCTGGGACACCTCGGGGGAGCAGTACTTC. This translates into CASSYSWDTSGEQYF. This chain connects TRBV6-5 to TRBJ2-7, with a tentative D call TRBD1 (6 bases). CDR3 length equals 15 residues. Trimming shortened V by 0 bases and J by 7 bases, and 16 bases separated the two germline ends. Germline V gene data show CDR1 as MNHEY and CDR2 as SVGAGI.

The V gene is TRBV5-4, the J gene TRBJ2-7; the D is unclear. CDR1 SGHNT and CDR2 YYREEE come from the germline V gene (reference sequence). This CDR3 spans 14 amino acids. V was shortened by 2 bases and J by 2 bases, with 11 bases between the two germline ends. The CDR3 sequence: CASSFPQPPYEQYF. The CDR3 DNA is TGTGCCAGCAGCTTTCCCCAGCCTCCCTACGAGCAGTACTTC.

On this clone: A much larger clone lies one base from this, so it may be a read error. The chain employs TRBV7-2 and TRBJ2-7; no firm D call. Germline V gene sequence: CDR1 SGHTA, CDR2 FQGNSA. Between the trimmed V and J ends, which lost 2 bases and 6 bases, there was a span of 8 bases. This CDR3 has 12 amino acids. The DNA for the CDR3 is TGTGCCAGCAGCTTATGGGCCAGCGAGCAGTACTTC. Translated: CASSLWASEQYF.

This chain links TRBV9 with TRBJ2-3; 10 nucleotides align to TRBD2. The trim removed 0 bases at V and 6 bases at J, leaving 19 bases unmatched. The CDR3 sequence is 20 residues long. CDR1 SGDLS and CDR2 YYNGEE come from the germline V gene. Written as DNA, the CDR3 is TGTGCCAGCAGCGTAGGGCCAGGGGGGTCTAGCGGGAGCATGCAGGATACGCAGTATTTT. Its translation is CASSVGPGGSSGSMQDTQYF.

This sequence joins TRBV18 and TRBJ1-4; D call uncertain. CDR1 and CDR2 from the germline V gene are KGHSH and LQKENI. The V end lost 3 bases, the J end lost 6 bases, and 14 bases lay between the germline ends. CDR3 length: 15 residues. The CDR3 here is CASSPSNVRDEKLFF. The CDR3, as DNA: TGTGCCAGCTCACCTTCGAATGTTAGAGATGAAAAACTGTTTTTT.

This CDR3 is CASSEGAFRTDTQYF. CDR3 coding DNA: TGTGCCAGCAGTGAAGGGGCCTTTCGCACAGATACGCAGTATTTT. The J gene is TRBJ2-3, the V gene TRBV2; D is undetermined. Per germline, CDR1 SNHLY and CDR2 FYNNEI. Trimming left V 1 base short and J 1 base short, with 9 bases between. The CDR3 is 15 residues long.

About this clone itself: In the same sample, other DNA sequences code for this CDR3. CDR3 DNA sequence: TGTGCCAGCAGCCGTAGCGGTAGCACAGATACGCAGTATTTT. Amino acid sequence: CASSRSGSTDTQYF. The chain links TRBV7-3 to TRBJ2-3; possibly TRBD2 for D (6 bases). This CDR3 comprises 14 residues. CDR1 and CDR2 (germline): SGHTA, FQGTGA. Trimming cost V 5 bases and J 0 bases, with 9 bases left between them.

Comments on this clone: This sequence is one base from a far larger clone and is likely a read error. V usage is TRBV28 and J usage is TRBJ1-5; D uncertain. The DNA matches TRBJ2-3 better at its end, which makes the J call doubtful. This CDR3 is built from 16 residues. CDR1 MDHEN and CDR2 SYDVKM come from the germline V gene. The DNA for the CDR3 is TGTGCCAGCAGTTTGGGGTCCTTCTATAGCAATCAGCCCCAGTATTTT. It specifies CASSLGSFYSNQPQYF.